One sample yielded the 11 T cell receptor beta chains listed below, sequenced in a study of OX40 agonist ivuxolimab in advanced cancers. Sequenced by immunoSEQ multiplex PCR; TCRdb stores in-frame clones only, minus some. The data contain some 35,000 clones, around 85% of them singletons. The source material was CD4+ or CD8+ T cells sorted from blood, sampled in a trial of the OX40 agonist ivuxolimab. These TCRs come from an adult with an advanced solid tumor such as melanoma, head and neck, liver or kidney cancer.

The V gene is TRBV7-9, the J gene TRBJ2-5; 10 nucleotides line up with TRBD1. Germline V lookup: CDR1 SEHNR, CDR2 FQNEAQ (reference sequence). This CDR3 spans 17 amino acids. J was trimmed by 5 bases and V by 0 bases; bases with no gene match: 9. In DNA, the CDR3 is TGTGCCAGCAGCTTAGCTCCGGGACAGGGGTTTCAGGAGACCCAGTACTTC. It yields the protein CASSLAPGQGFQETQYF.

J is TRBJ2-5 and V is TRBV5-4, with TRBD1 matching over 10 bases. CDR3 length equals 15 residues. Germline CDR1 SGHNT, CDR2 YYREEE (reference sequence). Unmatched junction bases numbered 6, after V lost 5 bases and J lost 2 bases. The CDR3 DNA is TGTGCCAGCAGTCCCGGGACAGGGGTTCAAGAGACCCAGTACTTC. Encoded protein: CASSPGTGVQETQYF. The full variable domain, its missing parts supplied by reference TRBV5-4 and TRBJ2-5, is ETGVTQSPTHLIKTRGQQVTLRCSSQSGHNTVSWYQQALGQGPQFIFQYYREEENGRGNFPPRFSGLQFPNYSSELNVNALELDDSALYLCASSPGTGVQETQYFGPGTRLLVL.

V gene TRBV30 combines with J gene TRBJ2-3, with 11 bases lining up with TRBD2. In germline, CDR1 is GTSNPN, CDR2 SVGIG (reference sequence). The CDR3 is 14 amino acids. With V trimmed by 3 bases and J by 4 bases, 3 bases remained unmatched. In DNA, the CDR3 is TGTGCCTGGAGGGTAGCGGGAGGGGCAGATACGCAGTATTTT. Encoded protein: CAWRVAGGADTQYF. Based on the CDR3 plus reference TRBV30 and TRBJ2-3, the full variable domain is SQTIHQWPATLVQPVGSPLSLECTVEGTSNPNLYWYRQAAGRGLQLLFYSVGIGQISSEVPQNLSASRPQDRQFILSSKKLLLSDSGFYLCAWRVAGGADTQYFGPGTRLTVL.

This chain joins TRBV19 and TRBJ2-2; TRBD2 might be the D (5 bases). Germline V gives CDR1 LNHDA, CDR2 SQIVND (reference sequence). This CDR3 spans 16 amino acids. V was clipped by 6 bases and J by 4 bases, with 18 bases between them. The CDR3 nucleotides are TGTGCCAGTAGGATTGGGCGGGCTGGCGCCACCGGGGAGCTGTTTTTT. It codes for CASRIGRAGATGELFF.

The CDR3 DNA reads TGTGCCAGCAGTTACGACAGGAACACTGAAGCTTTCTTT. Translation: CASSYDRNTEAFF. The chain combines TRBV7-3 with TRBJ1-1, with D possibly TRBD1 on 5 matching bases. Trimming shortened V by 6 bases and J by 1 base, and 9 bases separated the two germline ends. Germline V gives CDR1 SGHTA, CDR2 FQGTGA. This CDR3 is built from 13 residues.

The chain links TRBV6-5 to TRBJ1-1, with D hard to call. This CDR3 is 13 amino acids long. V lost 2 bases and J lost 6, with 10 bases in between. Germline values: CDR1 MNHEY, CDR2 SVGAGI. The CDR3 bases are TGTGCCAGCAGTTACCTTATGATGGCTGAAGCTTTCTTT. Its protein is CASSYLMMAEAFF.

The chain carries TRBV5-4 and TRBJ1-5, with 7 bases lining up with TRBD1. Trimming took 0 bases from V and 7 from J; bases not matched to a gene: 4. CDR3 length equals 14 residues. Germline V gene data show CDR1 as SGHNT and CDR2 as YYREEE (reference sequence). CDR3 sequence: CASSLGGQAQPQHF. CDR3 nucleotides: TGTGCCAGCAGCTTGGGAGGACAGGCGCAGCCCCAGCATTTT. Full variable domain (rest looked up from reference TRBV5-4 and TRBJ1-5): ETGVTQSPTHLIKTRGQQVTLRCSSQSGHNTVSWYQQALGQGPQFIFQYYREEENGRGNFPPRFSGLQFPNYSSELNVNALELDDSALYLCASSLGGQAQPQHFGDGTRLSIL.

The chain joins TRBV2 to TRBJ2-7; 10 nucleotides agree with TRBD1. There are 13 residues in the CDR3. V dropped 8 bases and J dropped 5; count of bases not matched to a gene: 6. CDR1 SNHLY and CDR2 FYNNEI come from the germline V gene. DNA for the CDR3: TGTGCCAGCGCCGGGACAGGGGACCACGAGCAGTACTTC. Translating it yields CASAGTGDHEQYF. The full variable domain, its missing parts supplied by reference TRBV2 and TRBJ2-7, is EPEVTQTPSHQVTQMGQEVILRCVPISNHLYFYWYRQILGQKVEFLVSFYNNEISEKSEIFDDQFSVERPDGSNFTLKIRSTKLEDSAMYFCASAGTGDHEQYFGPGTRLTVT.

The chain recombines TRBV28 with TRBJ2-2; D not resolved. The germline gives CDR1 MDHEN, CDR2 SYDVKM. There are 17 residues in the CDR3. With 7 bases removed from V and 0 bases from J, the gap between germline ends came to 18 bases. In nucleotides, the CDR3 is TGTGCCAGCACTCCCCCGTGGGGTAGGTCGAACACCGGGGAGCTGTTTTTT. It codes for CASTPPWGRSNTGELFF. The whole variable domain, remainder taken from reference TRBV28 and TRBJ2-2, is DVKVTQSSRYLVKRTGEKVFLECVQDMDHENMFWYRQDPGLGLRLIYFSYDVKMKEKGDIPEGYSVSREKKERFSLILESASTNQTSMYLCASTPPWGRSNTGELFFGEGSRLTVL.

The gene calls are TRBV19 and TRBJ2-1; 9 bases agree with TRBD1. V lost 5 bases, J lost 4 bases, and 6 bases stayed unmatched. CDR3 size: 15 residues. CDR1 and CDR2 from the germline V gene are LNHDA and SQIVND (reference sequence). The DNA of the CDR3 is TGTGCCAGTAGTGTCGACAGGGGGGTATACAATGAGCAGTTCTTC. Translating gives CASSVDRGVYNEQFF. Combining the CDR3 with reference TRBV19 and TRBJ2-1 gives the whole variable domain DGGITQSPKYLFRKEGQNVTLSCEQNLNHDAMYWYRQDPGQGLRLIYYSQIVNDFQKGDIAEGYSVSREKKESFPLTVTSAQKNPTAFYLCASSVDRGVYNEQFFGPGTRLTVL.

The chain carries TRBV2 and TRBJ2-1; D call uncertain. CDR3 size: 15 residues. CDR1 SNHLY and CDR2 FYNNEI come from the germline V gene. V gave up 7 bases and J gave up 9 bases, with 22 bases separating them. CDR3 residues: CASTYISSAGGEQFF. In DNA, the CDR3 is TGTGCCAGCACCTATATTTCGAGCGCCGGCGGTGAGCAGTTCTTC.